One and the same sample provided the 32 T cell receptor beta chains below, sequenced in a study of blood T cell repertoires in COVID-19. This table comes from immunoSEQ multiplex PCR, and its TCRdb copy is limited to in-frame clones, with some not included. Of fewer than 200,000 clones in the sample, less than 90% were seen once. Input material: PBMCs or T cells enriched from blood (not recorded which). The receptors originated from a human donor with acute COVID-19. The donor label of this sample is uncertain.

V is TRBV2 and J is TRBJ1-1; 9 nucleotides align to TRBD1. Germline CDR1 SNHLY, CDR2 FYNNEI. The CDR3 length is 13 residues. V was clipped by 7 bases and J by 5 bases; unmatched bases: 5. The CDR3 loop is CASKRTGVTEAFF. CDR3 bases: TGTGCCAGCAAGAGGACAGGGGTAACTGAAGCTTTCTTT. Supplemented by reference TRBV2 and TRBJ1-1, the full variable domain reads EPEVTQTPSHQVTQMGQEVILRCVPISNHLYFYWYRQILGQKVEFLVSFYNNEISEKSEIFDDQFSVERPDGSNFTLKIRSTKLEDSAMYFCASKRTGVTEAFFGQGTRLTVV.

The chain has TRBV20-1 and TRBJ1-2; 7 nucleotides agree with TRBD1. Trimming at V came to 3 bases and at J to 2 bases, leaving 15 bases not matched to a gene. Germline V gene data show CDR1 as DFQATT and CDR2 as SNEGSKA (reference sequence). This CDR3 has 17 amino acids. CDR3 DNA: TGCAGTGCTAGTCGCCTGGGCCAGGGGGGCGCGAACTATGGCTACACCTTC. Translated: CSASRLGQGGANYGYTF.

The V gene is TRBV19, the J gene TRBJ2-3, with TRBD2 matching over 8 bases. Germline loops: CDR1 LNHDA, CDR2 SQIVND (reference sequence). This CDR3 has 15 residues. Trimming took 6 bases from V and 1 from J; bases not matched to a gene: 6. The CDR3 DNA sequence: TGTGCCAGTAGCCAGGGACTAGGGGGCACAGATACGCAGTATTTT. Translated, it gives CASSQGLGGTDTQYF.

The chain carries TRBV12-3 or TRBV12-4 and TRBJ2-5; possibly TRBD2 for D (6 bases). Trimming removed 6 bases from V and 5 bases from J, with 13 bases in between. The CDR3 runs 13 residues. This CDR3 reads CASRRTRGETQYF. The DNA for the CDR3 is TGTGCCAGCAGAAGGACCCGGGGGGAGACCCAGTACTTC.

The V and J genes are TRBV5-6 and TRBJ1-1, with 7 bases identical to TRBD1. CDR3 length: 13 residues. The germline V gene has CDR1 SGHDT and CDR2 YYEEEE. J was trimmed by 9 bases and V by 3 bases; bases with no gene match: 8. CDR3 sequence reads: CASSSEGASKAFF. CDR3 bases: TGTGCCAGCAGCTCGGAGGGGGCGTCCAAAGCTTTCTTT. The full variable domain, with the rest looked up from reference TRBV5-6 and TRBJ1-1, is DAGVTQSPTHLIKTRGQQVTLRCSPKSGHDTVSWYQQALGQGPQFIFQYYEEEERQRGNFPDRFSGHQFPNYSSELNVNALLLGDSALYLCASSSEGASKAFFGQGTRLTVV.

The chain carries TRBV19 and TRBJ2-3, with TRBD2 identical over 10 bases. Trimming at V came to 6 bases and at J to 2 bases, leaving 5 bases not matched to a gene. This CDR3 is built from 15 residues. Germline assignment: CDR1 LNHDA and CDR2 SQIVND (reference sequence). The CDR3 DNA is TGTGCCAGTAGGGAGCGGGGGGGCTTCACAGATACGCAGTATTTT. It is translated as CASRERGGFTDTQYF. The variable domain in full, completed from reference TRBV19 and TRBJ2-3, reads DGGITQSPKYLFRKEGQNVTLSCEQNLNHDAMYWYRQDPGQGLRLIYYSQIVNDFQKGDIAEGYSVSREKKESFPLTVTSAQKNPTAFYLCASRERGGFTDTQYFGPGTRLTVL.

This sequence joins TRBV3-1 (or the pseudogene TRBV3-2) and TRBJ2-1, with a weak D call TRBD1 (5 bases). Germline CDR1 and CDR2: LGHDT and YNNKEL (reference sequence). V lost 0 bases, J lost 5 bases, and 14 bases lay in between. This CDR3 is built from 16 residues. This CDR3 is CASSQDGAVSHNEQFF. The DNA for the CDR3 is TGTGCCAGCAGCCAAGATGGGGCAGTCTCACACAATGAGCAGTTCTTC.

This rearrangement joins TRBV2 to TRBJ1-2; D may be TRBD1 (6 bases). Trimming took off 5 bases at V and 4 bases at J, with 14 bases between the two ends. The CDR3 length is 14 residues. The germline V gene encodes CDR1 SNHLY and CDR2 FYNNEI. The CDR3 region has the DNA TGTGCCAGCAGTTTCCCCCAGGGGCCCTATGGCTACACCTTC. Its protein is CASSFPQGPYGYTF.

This chain joins TRBV10-1 and TRBJ2-2; TRBD2 matches at 13 bases. J was trimmed by 4 bases and V by 6 bases; bases with no gene match: 5. The germline CDR1 and CDR2 sequences are WNHNN and SYGVQD (reference sequence). This CDR3 comprises 16 residues. The CDR3 DNA is TGCGCCAGCAGCTGGACTAGCGGGGGCGTCACCGGGGAGCTGTTTTTT. It encodes CASSWTSGGVTGELFF.

The rearrangement joins TRBV6-2 or TRBV6-3 to TRBJ2-5; 9 bases agree with TRBD2. Germline trimming cut 6 bases from V and 1 base from J; bases unmatched to any gene: 6. The CDR3 consists of 15 residues. CDR1 is MNHEY, CDR2 SVGEGT, per germline. The CDR3 loop reads CASSSKRGAQETQYF. The CDR3 coding sequence is TGTGCCAGCAGCTCCAAGCGGGGGGCCCAAGAGACCCAGTACTTC.

The CDR3 region has the DNA TGTGCCAGTAGTATATGGCAGGGGGTGTACAATGAGCAGTTCTTC. Residues: CASSIWQGVYNEQFF. This chain uses TRBV19 with TRBJ2-1; 7 bases are a match to TRBD1. J lost 4 bases, V lost 2 bases, and 5 bases had no gene match. CDR1 is LNHDA, CDR2 SQIVND, per germline (reference sequence). The CDR3 consists of 15 residues.

Details on this clone: The identical CDR3 is also encoded by other nucleotide sequences in the sample. V and J are TRBV7-9 and TRBJ2-7, with 7 bases that match TRBD2. CDR3 size: 16 residues. CDR1 and CDR2 from the germline V gene are SEHNR and FQNEAQ (reference sequence). The junction had 8 bases not matched to a gene; V was cut back by 3 bases and J by 0 bases. In DNA, the CDR3 is TGTGCCAGCAGCTTGGTTGGGGGAGGGGTCTCCTACGAGCAGTACTTC. This sequence encodes CASSLVGGGVSYEQYF.

The rearrangement uses TRBV9 and TRBJ2-1; the D gene is possibly TRBD1 (5 bases). V was pared by 3 bases and J by 8 bases, with 12 bases between. In germline, CDR1 is SGDLS, CDR2 YYNGEE. This CDR3 is 13 amino acids long. This chain's CDR3 is CASSDSRVHEQFF. The DNA of the CDR3 is TGTGCCAGCAGCGACTCCAGGGTTCATGAGCAGTTCTTC. The variable domain in full, completed from reference TRBV9 and TRBJ2-1, reads DSGVTQTPKHLITATGQRVTLRCSPRSGDLSVYWYQQSLDQGLQFLIQYYNGEERAKGNILERFSAQQFPDLHSELNLSSLELGDSALYFCASSDSRVHEQFFGPGTRLTVL.

This chain joins TRBV11-2 and TRBJ1-1, with 8 bases identical to TRBD1. This CDR3 comprises 15 residues. Germline V gene data show CDR1 as SGHAT and CDR2 as FQNNGV. V gave up 4 bases and J gave up 3 bases; unmatched junction bases: 7. For the CDR3, the DNA is TGTGCCAGCAGCTCCGGACAGGGCTATGACACTGAAGCTTTCTTT. Amino acids: CASSSGQGYDTEAFF.

The V gene is TRBV24-1, the J gene TRBJ2-1, with 10 bases matching TRBD1. The CDR3 has 16 residues. J gave up 10 bases and V 3 bases, and 11 bases lay outside the gene matches. Germline V gene data show CDR1 as KGHDR and CDR2 as SFDVKD. CDR3 coding DNA: TGTGCCACCAGTGATCCCGCCGGGACAGGGGTCGGCGAGCAGTTCTTC. As protein: CATSDPAGTGVGEQFF.

V is TRBV30 and J is TRBJ1-1; D remains unclear. Germline lookup yields CDR1 GTSNPN and CDR2 SVGIG (reference sequence). The CDR3 spans 11 residues. Trimming took 3 bases from V and 0 from J, leaving 2 bases between them. This CDR3 is CAWSMNTEAFF. The CDR3 DNA follows: TGTGCCTGGAGCATGAACACTGAAGCTTTCTTT.

The chain carries TRBV30 and TRBJ2-3; D is undetermined. Germline lookup yields CDR1 GTSNPN and CDR2 SVGIG (reference sequence). V was pared by 7 bases and J by 2 bases, with 16 bases between. This CDR3 region has 14 residues. The CDR3 region is CALSAPGPTDTQYF. CDR3 in DNA: TGTGCCTTATCAGCCCCAGGCCCCACAGATACGCAGTATTTT.

The chain links TRBV19 to TRBJ1-5; 9 nucleotides match TRBD1. This CDR3 comprises 14 residues. V was clipped by 6 bases and J by 7 bases; unmatched bases: 7. The germline CDR1 and CDR2 sequences are LNHDA and SQIVND (reference sequence). As DNA, the CDR3 is TGTGCCAGTAGAGGTACAGGGGGCCGGCAGCCCCAGCATTTT. Its protein product is CASRGTGGRQPQHF.

The chain combines TRBV9 with TRBJ1-1; 7 nucleotides line up with TRBD1. The CDR3 runs 17 residues. V trimming: 1 base; J trimming: 5 bases; junction bases outside the gene matches: 14. Germline V gene lookup returns CDR1 SGDLS and CDR2 YYNGEE. CDR3 DNA sequence: TGTGCCAGCAGCGTAAACGGCTGGACGACAGGGAAAACTGAAGCTTTCTTT. This gives the protein CASSVNGWTTGKTEAFF.

The sample holds one count of this clone. The chain is built from TRBV7-2 and TRBJ1-3, with D hard to call. This CDR3 is 15 amino acids long. V lost 0 bases and J 0 bases, leaving 6 bases between the germline ends. The germline gives CDR1 SGHTA, CDR2 FQGNSA. The CDR3 loop is CASSLAYPSGNTIYF. Written as DNA, the CDR3 is TGTGCCAGCAGCTTAGCCTACCCCTCTGGAAACACCATATATTTT.

This clone was seen only once. The chain combines TRBV7-2 with TRBJ2-1; a possible D gene is TRBD1 (6 bases). The CDR3 is 15 amino acids. Germline V lookup: CDR1 SGHTA, CDR2 FQGNSA. The ends were cut back, 1 base at V and 6 bases at J, with 13 bases in the middle. Here the CDR3 reads CASSLVASRGNEQFF. In DNA, the CDR3 is TGTGCCAGCAGCTTAGTGGCTAGCAGGGGCAATGAGCAGTTCTTC.

This clone has a handful of counts. The chain combines TRBV30 with TRBJ1-2; TRBD1 is a possible D gene (6 bases). This CDR3 is 14 amino acids long. Germline CDR1 and CDR2: GTSNPN and SVGIG (reference sequence). V lost 4 bases and J 2 bases, leaving 14 bases between the germline ends. In DNA, the CDR3 is TGTGCCTGGACCCCACCCGACAGGAACTATGGCTACACCTTC. Translation: CAWTPPDRNYGYTF.

The V gene is TRBV3-1 (or the pseudogene TRBV3-2), the J gene TRBJ1-1, with TRBD1 as a possible D gene (6 bases). V lost 1 base and J lost 4, with 13 bases in between. In germline, CDR1 is LGHDT, CDR2 YNNKEL (reference sequence). The CDR3 runs 15 residues. Here the CDR3 reads CASSQGALGATEAFF. The CDR3 bases are TGTGCCAGCAGCCAAGGGGCTCTGGGGGCCACTGAAGCTTTCTTT.

The chain employs TRBV2 and TRBJ1-6; TRBD1 matches 10 bases. Germline trimming cut 6 bases from V and 9 bases from J; bases unmatched to any gene: 11. The CDR3 is made up of 16 amino acids. Germline V gene lookup returns CDR1 SNHLY and CDR2 FYNNEI. In nucleotides, the CDR3 is TGTGCCAGCAGCGCCATCGGACAGGGGGAAATTTCACCCCTCCACTTT. Its protein product is CASSAIGQGEISPLHF.

V gene TRBV6-5 combines with J gene TRBJ2-7; no firm D call. Germline loops: CDR1 MNHEY, CDR2 SVGAGI. With 4 bases removed from V and 4 bases from J, the gap between germline ends came to 8 bases. CDR3 length: 12 residues. In nucleotides, the CDR3 is TGTGCCAGCAGTTCGACATCGTACGAGCAGTACTTC. Protein: CASSSTSYEQYF.

The V and J genes are TRBV4-3 and TRBJ2-1; TRBD1 matches 9 bases. Trimming at V came to 0 bases and at J to 9 bases, leaving 6 bases not matched to a gene. The V gene's germline CDR1 is LGHNA and CDR2 YSLEER. The CDR3 runs to 15 residues. The CDR3 region is CASSQDPYRGPEQFF. The CDR3 nucleotides read TGCGCCAGCAGCCAAGATCCCTACAGGGGGCCTGAGCAGTTCTTC.

This clone was seen only once. This chain links TRBV27 with TRBJ2-4, with 11 nucleotides matching TRBD2. The CDR3 runs 16 residues. Germline lookup yields CDR1 MNHEY and CDR2 SMNVEV (reference sequence). J was trimmed by 3 bases and V by 5 bases; bases with no gene match: 6. CDR3 in amino acids: CASSPLTSGDKNIQYF. The CDR3 DNA reads TGTGCCAGCAGTCCCTTGACTAGCGGGGACAAAAACATTCAGTACTTC.

CDR3 protein: CASGTGSSYEQYF. The CDR3 DNA follows: TGTGCCAGCGGGACAGGGAGCTCCTACGAGCAGTACTTC. The genes are TRBV7-8 and TRBJ2-7, with 9 bases lining up with TRBD1. With V trimmed by 8 bases and J by 0 bases, 2 bases remained unmatched. The CDR3 length is 13 residues. Germline values: CDR1 SGHVS, CDR2 FQNEAQ.

The chain links TRBV29-1 to TRBJ2-2, with D possibly matching TRBD1 (8 bases). CDR3 size: 14 residues. Germline V gives CDR1 SQVTM, CDR2 ANQGSEA. Trimming took 7 bases from V and 8 from J, leaving 20 bases between them. CDR3 loop: CSAQGGDPGGELFF. In nucleotides, the CDR3 is TGCAGCGCACAGGGGGGGGACCCGGGAGGGGAGCTGTTTTTT.

The chain carries TRBV7-2 and TRBJ2-7; 7 positions agree with TRBD2. Per the germline V gene, CDR1 is SGHTA and CDR2 is FQGNSA. The CDR3 loop spans 14 amino acids. V lost 4 bases to trimming and J lost 1 base; unmatched junction nucleotides: 4. CDR3 in DNA: TGTGCCAGCAGCTCCCGAGCGGGGTCCTACGAGCAGTACTTC. This encodes CASSSRAGSYEQYF.

The chain has TRBV24-1 and TRBJ2-1, with 8 bases aligning to TRBD1. Unmatched junction bases numbered 1, after V lost 9 bases and J lost 4 bases. Germline V gene sequence: CDR1 KGHDR, CDR2 SFDVKD. The CDR3 is made up of 12 amino acids. The CDR3 region is CATGDRYNEQFF. CDR3 DNA: TGTGCCACCGGGGACAGGTACAATGAGCAGTTCTTC.

V gene TRBV24-1 combines with J gene TRBJ2-1; 9 bases align to TRBD2. This CDR3 is built from 16 residues. V shed 2 bases, J shed 4 bases, and the junction held 5 bases outside the gene matches. Germline CDR1 KGHDR, CDR2 SFDVKD. In DNA, the CDR3 is TGTGCCACCAGTGATTCTCGGACTAGCGCTTACAATGAGCAGTTCTTC. This codes for CATSDSRTSAYNEQFF.